The TCR beta chain under discussion was sequenced for a study of human T cells and chemical hapten exposure. TCRdb re-called the RACE reads with MiXCR, one entry per CDR3 protein. The table has more than 85,000 distinct CDR3 sequences, 9.2% seen once; the top ten hold approximately 2.8%. Time point indicated: patch test 2, 6 weeks after DPC sensitization. The treatment here: therapeutic diphenylcyclopropenone sensitization with weekly scalp DPC. This clonotype was counted only a few times. The clonotype was recovered from a woman aged 40 to 55 with alopecia areata. Some clones in this sample may be carry-over from other donors' samples. Specimen: whole blood, collected in connection with sensitization to the hapten diphenylcyclopropenone (DPC).

CDR3 sequence reads: CASSQVSGAYEQYF. CDR3 bases: TGTGCCAGCAGCCAGGTTAGCGGGGCGTACGAGCAGTACTTC. The V gene is TRBV3-2, the J gene TRBJ2-7; the table's D call of TRBD2 was not tested on the DNA. TRBV3-2 is a recognized pseudogene. The CDR3 has 14 amino acids.